Listed here is a single T cell receptor beta chain. Its specificity is unknown. This sample is drawn from a study of blood T cells in healthy people across ages. Study outcomes and limitations: Long-lived and aged donors differed, with more naive CD4+ cells and higher diversity in the long-lived. Estimates drawn from one million T cells were deemed to understate diversity.

Germline V gene data show CDR1 as SGHAT and CDR2 as FQDESV (reference sequence). The CDR3 is 13 amino acids. The V end was cut by 6 bases, the J end by 8 bases, with 13 bases between. For the second PCR, which ran for about 7 to 11 cycles, a sample-barcoded 5' primer and a J-beta primer mix were used. The template-switch adaptor was a 5' adaptor with 12 random nucleotides. It tagged each cDNA molecule. TCRdb called the 5' RACE reads again in MiXCR, with one record for every CDR3 protein. The sample includes hundreds of thousands of distinct CDR3 sequences, around two fifths seen only once; the top ten take roughly a fifth.

Sequenced material: blood. This chain links TRBV11-1 with TRBJ1-4; D might be TRBD1 (5 bases). The TCR was taken from a man in his 60s in good health. The CDR3 is CASSNRDREKLFF. The CDR3 DNA reads as TGTGCCAGCAGTAATCGGGACCGGGAAAAACTGTTTTTT.